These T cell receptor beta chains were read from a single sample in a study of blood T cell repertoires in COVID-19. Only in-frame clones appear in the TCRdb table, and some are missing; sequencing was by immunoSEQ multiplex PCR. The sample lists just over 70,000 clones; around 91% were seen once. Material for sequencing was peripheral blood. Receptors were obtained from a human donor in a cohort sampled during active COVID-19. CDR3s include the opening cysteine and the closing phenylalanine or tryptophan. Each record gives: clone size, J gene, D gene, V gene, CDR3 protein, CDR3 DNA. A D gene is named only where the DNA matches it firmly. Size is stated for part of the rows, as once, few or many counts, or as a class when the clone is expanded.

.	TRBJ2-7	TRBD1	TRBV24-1	CATSDPRDRGPYEQYF	TGTGCCACCAGTGATCCCCGGGACAGGGGTCCCTACGAGCAGTACTTC
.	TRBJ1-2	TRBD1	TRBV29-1	CSVDGQGFYGYTF	TGCAGCGTTGACGGACAGGGATTCTATGGCTACACCTTC
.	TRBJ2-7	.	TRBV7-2	CASSLDSGAYEQYF	TGTGCCAGCAGCTTAGATTCAGGGGCGTACGAGCAGTACTTC
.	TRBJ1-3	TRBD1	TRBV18	CASSEEGALGNTIYF	TGTGCCAGCTCAGAGGAGGGGGCGCTTGGAAACACCATATATTTT
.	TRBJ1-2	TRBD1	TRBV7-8	CASSIGGRDRENTF	TGTGCCAGCAGCATAGGGGGAAGGGACAGGGAAAACACCTTC
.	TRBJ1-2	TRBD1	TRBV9	CASSLSEGARGYTF	TGTGCCAGCAGCCTTAGCGAGGGGGCCCGTGGCTACACCTTC
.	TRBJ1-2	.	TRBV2	CASSEDYVGGYGYTF	TGTGCCAGCAGTGAAGATTACGTGGGGGGCTATGGCTACACCTTC
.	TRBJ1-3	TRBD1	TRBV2	CASSGEGTGAGNTIYF	TGTGCCAGCAGTGGTGAGGGAACAGGGGCTGGAAACACCATATATTTT
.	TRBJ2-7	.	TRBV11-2	CASSLAGYSDYSYEQYF	TGTGCCAGCAGCTTAGCGGGTTACTCTGATTACTCCTACGAGCAGTACTTC
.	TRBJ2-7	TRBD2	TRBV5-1	CASSLGLAGASSYEQYF	TGCGCCAGCAGCTTAGGGCTAGCGGGGGCCAGCTCCTACGAGCAGTACTTC
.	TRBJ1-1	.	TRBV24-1	CATRGHLDTEAFF	TGTGCCACCAGGGGGCATTTGGACACTGAAGCTTTCTTT
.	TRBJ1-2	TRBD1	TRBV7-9	CASSPGQGAYGYTF	TGTGCCAGCAGCCCCGGACAGGGGGCTTATGGCTACACCTTC
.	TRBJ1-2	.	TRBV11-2	CASSPVAGAGGGSYTF	TGTGCCAGCAGCCCTGTAGCGGGGGCGGGGGGTGGAAGCTACACCTTC
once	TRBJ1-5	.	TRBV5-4	CASSLAAGRLSNQPQHF	TGTGCCAGCAGCTTGGCCGCGGGGAGACTAAGCAATCAGCCCCAGCATTTT